Below, one T cell receptor (beta chain) is given with its context. The antigen it recognizes is unknown. No much larger clone is present one base from it, and per-base qualities are unavailable. The treatment or condition label corresponds to: allogeneic hematopoietic cell transplantation with graft depleted of TCRalphabeta T cells and CD19 B cells. The transplant recipients were children given TCRalphabeta/CD19-depleted allogeneic hematopoietic cell grafts. Via the germline V gene, CDR1 is SGHVS and CDR2 FQNEAQ. V is pruned by 0 bases and J by 5 bases, leaving 12 bases of the junction without a gene match. The CDR3 runs 17 amino acids, cysteine and phenylalanine included. The read is trimmed to its CDR3 DNA, 51 bases read in frame from base 1. These data belong to a study of T-cell reconstitution after alpha-beta-depleted transplantation in children (dated by TCRdb to the mid-2010s). Regarding the study in general: Using TCR repertoire profiling, the study quantitatively followed how T-cell immune reconstitution unfolded in children after TCRalphabeta/CD19-depleted allogeneic hematopoietic cell transplantation. Here is what the overall study found, with its caveats: The high TCRbeta diversity at day 60 in some patients was ascribed to recipient T cells and intrathymic progenitors that had survived conditioning. The apparently early recovery of alphabetaT-cell counts about two months after transplant reportedly depended on only several hundred rapidly expanded clones that came from non-depleted graft cells. Over the following months the frequencies of hyperexpanded clones went down, and after one year T-cell counts and TCRbeta diversity were mostly credited to newly produced T cells.

The library was generated by PCR. Instrument used: Illumina HiSeq 2500. Molecular barcoding was employed in the preparation of TCR libraries, with unique molecular identifiers being used to normalize TCRbeta repertoire quantification. In TCRdb, the public reads were trimmed at Q25 with fastp and aligned with MiXCR, with productive beta chains retained. Rows matching on CDR3 protein sequence are summarized as one entry with the most common DNA and genes. The sample contains a few hundred thousand distinct CDR3 sequences, roughly 21% of them found a single time. Of the sample, 10% to 11% is held by the ten largest clones.

Sequencing was performed on PBMCs, mostly from graft donor cells, taken 180 days after TCRalphabeta/CD19-depleted stem cell transplant. Rearrangement joined TRBV7-8 to TRBJ2-5; 7 central bases correspond to TRBD2. The receptor's source is a male patient aged 10-17 years who had a stem cell transplant for acute lymphoblastic leukemia, so the T cells may come from the graft donor. Here the CDR3 is given as CASSLAGLWYSDETQYF. In nucleotide form, the sequence is TGTGCCAGCAGCTTAGCGGGACTATGGTATAGCGACGAGACCCAGTACTTC.